The 11 T cell receptor beta chains below come from one sample, sequenced in a study of cytomegalovirus exposure and HLA in healthy donors. It was with 60 Vbeta and 13 Jbeta primers that the PCR ran. This table comes from immunoSEQ multiplex PCR, and its TCRdb copy is limited to in-frame clones, with some not included. The table has around 150,000 clones, about 72% seen once. The sample consisted of PBMCs. All receptors come from a man aged 40-55 years in good health and CMV-seronegative.

The gene calls are TRBV27 and TRBJ1-1; TRBD1 matches 9 bases. CDR3 length: 14 residues. V was clipped by 5 bases and J by 8 bases; unmatched bases: 9. Germline-derived CDR1 and CDR2 are MNHEY and SMNVEV (reference sequence). The CDR3 nucleotides are TGTGCCAGCAGTAAATGGGACAGGGATTCGGAAGCTTTCTTT. Translated, it gives CASSKWDRDSEAFF.

The gene calls are TRBV6-5 and TRBJ2-7; TRBD1 is a possible D gene (6 bases). V lost 5 bases to trimming and J lost 3 bases, with 8 bases between them. Germline lookup yields CDR1 MNHEY and CDR2 SVGAGI. The CDR3 is 12 amino acids. The chain's CDR3 is CASSPGDYEQYF. For the CDR3, the DNA is TGTGCCAGCAGTCCAGGGGACTACGAGCAGTACTTC.

This chain uses TRBV19 with TRBJ2-1; 12 bases are a match to TRBD2. Germline V gene lookup returns CDR1 LNHDA and CDR2 SQIVND (reference sequence). This CDR3 spans 17 amino acids. The junction had 18 bases not matched to a gene; V was cut back by 6 bases and J by 12 bases. CDR3: CASSRTSGTSGSLAQFF. Here the CDR3 DNA reads TGTGCCAGTAGCCGTACCTCCGGGACTAGCGGGTCCCTCGCGCAGTTCTTC.

This clone was seen a few times. The chain recombines TRBV7-6 with TRBJ2-3, with D possibly matching TRBD2 (5 bases). Germline CDR1 is SGHVS and CDR2 is FNYEAQ. Trimming took 3 bases from V and 3 from J, leaving 25 bases between them. This CDR3 region has 19 residues. The CDR3 nucleotides are TGTGCCAGCAGCTTTCGCCCGCCGACAACTAGAGGAAAGACAGATACGCAGTATTTT. Its translation is CASSFRPPTTRGKTDTQYF.

This clone was detected a few times. The chain carries TRBV7-2 and TRBJ1-2; D is unclear. The CDR3 has 13 amino acids. CDR1 is SGHTA and CDR2 is FQGNSA in the germline V gene. Trimming pared 1 base from V and 4 bases from J, leaving 7 bases between. The chain's CDR3 is CASSLGARYGYTF. The CDR3 DNA sequence: TGTGCCAGCAGCTTAGGGGCTCGCTATGGCTACACCTTC.

V and J are TRBV10-3 and TRBJ2-2, with TRBD2 matching 9 bases. V lost 0 bases and J lost 3; bases outside the gene matches: 2. Germline loops: CDR1 ENHRY, CDR2 SYGVKD. The CDR3 spans 16 residues. CDR3 loop: CAISESGGGDTGELFF. The CDR3 bases are TGTGCCATCAGTGAGTCAGGCGGGGGGGACACCGGGGAGCTGTTTTTT.

In its sample, this clone was seen a few times. As DNA, the CDR3 is TGTGCCAGTAGTCGAGGGCACTTTCGGGATGAGCAGTTCTTC. Translated, it gives CASSRGHFRDEQFF. The V call is TRBV19, the J call TRBJ2-1; TRBD2 might be the D (5 bases). Germline values: CDR1 LNHDA, CDR2 SQIVND (reference sequence). The CDR3 totals 14 residues. Trimming removed 5 bases at V and 8 bases at J, with 16 bases between.

This clone was observed a few times. The chain has TRBV5-1 and TRBJ2-7, with D possibly being TRBD1 (5 bases). Trimming stripped 4 bases from V and 3 bases from J, with 14 bases between. The CDR3 covers 14 residues. The germline V gene has CDR1 SGHRS and CDR2 YFSETQ. DNA for the CDR3: TGCGCCAGCAGCCAGGGCCCTGGTAGCTACGAGCAGTACTTC. Translating gives CASSQGPGSYEQYF.

This clone has more than one count but fewer than ten. The rearrangement joins TRBV5-1 to TRBJ1-3; possible D gene TRBD1, 5 bases. Germline CDR1 reads SGHRS; CDR2 reads YFSETQ. Trimming shortened V by 1 base and J by 1 base, and 9 bases separated the two germline ends. The length of the CDR3 is 15 residues. This CDR3 reads CASSLTRDSGNTIYF. The CDR3 DNA follows: TGCGCCAGCAGCTTGACCAGGGATTCTGGAAACACCATATATTTT.

This clone was observed a single time. V usage is TRBV7-9 and J usage is TRBJ2-7, with a possible D match to TRBD2 (6 bases). Per germline, CDR1 SEHNR and CDR2 FQNEAQ (reference sequence). The CDR3 is made up of 15 amino acids. V lost 1 base and J lost 2, with 12 bases in between. The CDR3 is CASSLEKGRPYEQYF. The CDR3 region has the DNA TGTGCCAGCAGCTTAGAGAAGGGGAGGCCCTACGAGCAGTACTTC.

CDR3: CASSYLTSSVTQYF. In DNA, the CDR3 is TGTGCCAGCAGTTACTTGACTAGTTCGGTGACCCAGTACTTC. J is TRBJ2-5 and V is TRBV6-5; D perhaps matches TRBD2 (6 bases). The CDR3 consists of 14 residues. V shed 1 base and J shed 7 bases, with 13 bases lying between them. Germline assignment: CDR1 MNHEY and CDR2 SVGAGI.